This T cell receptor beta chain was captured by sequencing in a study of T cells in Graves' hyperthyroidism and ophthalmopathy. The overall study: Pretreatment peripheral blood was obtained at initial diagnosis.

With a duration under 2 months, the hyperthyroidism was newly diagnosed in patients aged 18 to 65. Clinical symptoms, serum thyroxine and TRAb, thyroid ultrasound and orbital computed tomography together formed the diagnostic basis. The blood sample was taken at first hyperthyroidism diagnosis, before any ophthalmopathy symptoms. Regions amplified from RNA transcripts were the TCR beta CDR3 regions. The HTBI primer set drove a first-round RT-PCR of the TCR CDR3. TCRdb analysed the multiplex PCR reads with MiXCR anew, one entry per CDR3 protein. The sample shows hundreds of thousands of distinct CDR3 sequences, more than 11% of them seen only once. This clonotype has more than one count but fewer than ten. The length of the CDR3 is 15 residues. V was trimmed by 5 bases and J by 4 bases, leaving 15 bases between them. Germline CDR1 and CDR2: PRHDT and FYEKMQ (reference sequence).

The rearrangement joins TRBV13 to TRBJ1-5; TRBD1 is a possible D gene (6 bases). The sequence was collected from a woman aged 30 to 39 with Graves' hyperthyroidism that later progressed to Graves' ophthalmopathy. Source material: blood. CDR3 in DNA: TGTGCCAGCAGCCTTCGGACAGAAACTAATCAGCCCCAGCATTTT. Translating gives CASSLRTETNQPQHF.